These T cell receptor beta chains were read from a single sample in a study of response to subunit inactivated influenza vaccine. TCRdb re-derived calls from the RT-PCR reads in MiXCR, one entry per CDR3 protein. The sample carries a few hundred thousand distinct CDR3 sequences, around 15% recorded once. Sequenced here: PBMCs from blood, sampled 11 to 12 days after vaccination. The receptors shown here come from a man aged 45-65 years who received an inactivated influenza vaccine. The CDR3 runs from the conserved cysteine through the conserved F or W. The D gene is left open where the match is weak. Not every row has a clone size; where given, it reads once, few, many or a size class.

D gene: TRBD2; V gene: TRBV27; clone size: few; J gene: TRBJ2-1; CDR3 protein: CASSLGLAGVSYNEQFF; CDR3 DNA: TGTGCCAGCAGTCTGGGACTAGCGGGAGTATCCTACAATGAGCAGTTCTTC
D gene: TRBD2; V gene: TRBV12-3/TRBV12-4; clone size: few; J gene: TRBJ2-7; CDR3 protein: CASRVSGGPYEQYF; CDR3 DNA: TGTGCCAGCAGAGTAAGCGGGGGACCTTACGAGCAGTACTTC
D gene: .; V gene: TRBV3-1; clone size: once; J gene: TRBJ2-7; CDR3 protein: CASSQLAFSYNEQYF; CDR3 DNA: TGTGCCAGCAGCCAACTAGCGTTTTCCTACAATGAGCAGTACTTC
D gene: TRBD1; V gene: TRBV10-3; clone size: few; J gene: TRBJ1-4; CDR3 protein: CAISGTGNNEKLFF; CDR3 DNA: TGTGCCATCAGCGGGACAGGGAATAATGAAAAACTGTTTTTT
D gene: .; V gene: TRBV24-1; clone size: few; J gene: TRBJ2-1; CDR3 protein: CATSDFGGLHEQFF; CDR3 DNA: TGTGCCACCAGTGATTTCGGCGGCTTGCATGAGCAGTTCTTC
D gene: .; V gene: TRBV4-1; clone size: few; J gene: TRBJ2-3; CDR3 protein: CASSQGGGADTQYF; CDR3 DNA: TGCGCCAGCAGCCAAGGTGGGGGAGCAGATACGCAGTATTTT
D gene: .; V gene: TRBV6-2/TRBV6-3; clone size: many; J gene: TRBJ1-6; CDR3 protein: CASSYSRGRLNSPLHF; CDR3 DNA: TGTGCCAGCAGTTACTCGAGGGGACGCCTTAATTCACCCCTCCACTTT
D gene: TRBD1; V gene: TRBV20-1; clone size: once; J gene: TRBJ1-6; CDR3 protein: CCARDLGGGLNNSPLHF; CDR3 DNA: TGCTGTGCTAGAGATCTTGGAGGGGGCCTCAATAATTCACCCCTCCACTTT
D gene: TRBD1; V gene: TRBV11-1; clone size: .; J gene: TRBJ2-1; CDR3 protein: CASGPDGQGATKFF; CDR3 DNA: TGTGCCAGCGGCCCCGATGGACAGGGTGCCACCAAGTTCTTC
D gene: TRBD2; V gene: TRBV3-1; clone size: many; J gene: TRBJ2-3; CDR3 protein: CASRRAGASDTQYF; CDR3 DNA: TGTGCCAGCAGGCGAGCGGGGGCCTCAGATACGCAGTATTTT
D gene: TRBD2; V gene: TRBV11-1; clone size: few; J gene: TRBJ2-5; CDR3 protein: CASSRPGGETQYF; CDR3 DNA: TGTGCCAGCAGCCGCCCGGGGGGGGAGACCCAGTACTTC
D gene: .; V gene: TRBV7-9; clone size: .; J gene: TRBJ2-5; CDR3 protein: CASSLADLFLSETQYF; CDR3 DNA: TGTGCCAGCAGCTTAGCGGATCTGTTCCTCTCGGAGACCCAGTACTTC
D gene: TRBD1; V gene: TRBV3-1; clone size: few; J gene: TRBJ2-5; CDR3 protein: CASSQDWGQLETQYF; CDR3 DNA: TGTGCCAGCAGCCAAGACTGGGGACAGTTGGAGACCCAGTACTTC
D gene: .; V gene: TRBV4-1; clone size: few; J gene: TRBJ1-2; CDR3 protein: CASSQLDGGGYTF; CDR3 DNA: TGCGCCAGCAGCCAGTTAGACGGTGGGGGCTACACCTTC
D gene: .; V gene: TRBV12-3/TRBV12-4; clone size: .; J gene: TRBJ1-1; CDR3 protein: CASSLQSGNTGAFF; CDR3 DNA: TGTGCCAGCAGTTTACAGTCCGGGAACACTGGAGCTTTCTTT
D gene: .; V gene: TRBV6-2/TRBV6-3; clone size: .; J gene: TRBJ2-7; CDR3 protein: CASTLRPTYSYEQYF; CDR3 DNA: TGTGCCAGCACCTTGAGGCCAACATACTCCTACGAGCAGTACTTC
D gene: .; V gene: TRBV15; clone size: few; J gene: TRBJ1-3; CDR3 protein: CATSRDRAGNTIYF; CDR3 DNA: TGTGCCACCAGCAGAGATCGGGCTGGAAACACCATATATTTT
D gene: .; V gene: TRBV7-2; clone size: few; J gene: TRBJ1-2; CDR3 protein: CASSLGQTFLYGYTF; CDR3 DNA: TGTGCCAGCAGCTTAGGTCAGACCTTCCTCTATGGCTACACCTTC
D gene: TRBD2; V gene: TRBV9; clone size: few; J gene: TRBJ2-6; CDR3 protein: CASSVSGRISGANVLTF; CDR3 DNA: TGTGCCAGCAGCGTTAGCGGGAGGATTTCTGGGGCCAACGTCCTGACTTTC
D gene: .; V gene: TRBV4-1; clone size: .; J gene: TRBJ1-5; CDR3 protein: CASSQGGVSNQPQHF; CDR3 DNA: TGCGCCAGCAGCCAGGGAGGGGTCAGCAATCAGCCCCAGCATTTT
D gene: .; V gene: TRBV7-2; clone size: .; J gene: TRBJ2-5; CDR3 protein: CASSHRHSPPKETQYF; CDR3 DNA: TGTGCCAGCAGCCATCGACACTCACCCCCTAAAGAGACCCAGTACTTC
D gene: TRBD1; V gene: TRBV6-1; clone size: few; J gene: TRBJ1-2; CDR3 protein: CASSSLDRGGGYTF; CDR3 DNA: TGTGCCAGCAGCTCCTTGGACAGGGGAGGAGGCTACACCTTC
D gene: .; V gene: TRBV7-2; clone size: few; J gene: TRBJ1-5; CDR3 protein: CASSLFVGGNQPQHF; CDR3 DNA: TGTGCCAGCAGCTTATTTGTGGGGGGGAATCAGCCCCAGCATTTT
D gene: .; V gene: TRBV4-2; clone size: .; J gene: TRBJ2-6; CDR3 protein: CASSQVDSSGANVLTF; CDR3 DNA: TGTGCCAGCAGCCAAGTTGATAGCTCTGGGGCCAACGTCCTGACTTTC
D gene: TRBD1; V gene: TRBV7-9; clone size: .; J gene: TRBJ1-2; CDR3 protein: CASSSTGGMGYTF; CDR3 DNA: TGTGCCAGCAGCTCTACAGGGGGCATGGGCTACACCTTC
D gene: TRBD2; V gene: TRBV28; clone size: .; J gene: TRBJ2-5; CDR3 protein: CASSFAGGAETQYF; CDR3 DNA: TGTGCCAGCAGTTTTGCGGGAGGCGCGGAGACCCAGTACTTC
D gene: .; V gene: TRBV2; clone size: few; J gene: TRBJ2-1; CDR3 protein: CASKDFYNEQFF; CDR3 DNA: TGTGCCAGCAAGGATTTCTACAATGAGCAGTTCTTC
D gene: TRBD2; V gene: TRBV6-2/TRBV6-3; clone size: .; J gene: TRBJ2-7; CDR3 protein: CASSYSRLAGLYEQYF; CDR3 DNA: TGTGCCAGCAGTTACTCGCGGCTAGCGGGACTATACGAGCAGTACTTC
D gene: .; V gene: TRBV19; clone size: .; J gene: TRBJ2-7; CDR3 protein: CASSTGPGAYEQYF; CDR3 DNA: TGTGCCAGTAGTACGGGACCGGGGGCCTACGAGCAGTACTTC
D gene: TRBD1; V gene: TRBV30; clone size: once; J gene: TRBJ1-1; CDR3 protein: CAWSVGQGRAFF; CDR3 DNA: TGTGCCTGGAGTGTCGGACAGGGTCGCGCTTTCTTT
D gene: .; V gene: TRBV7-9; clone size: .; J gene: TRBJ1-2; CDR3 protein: CASSLGIEGYTF; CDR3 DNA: TGTGCCAGCAGCTTGGGGATAGAGGGCTACACCTTC